This T cell receptor (beta chain) was found in a study of Ad26.COV2.S vaccination and SARS-CoV-2 variants. General study findings and limits: From the TCR breadth and depth analyses, total T cell responses may have been underestimated. Breadth measured for non-spike TCRs was similar across vaccine and placebo recipients. Vaccinated individuals (as opposed to placebo recipients) had higher spike-specific TCR breadth. A substantial breadth of spike-specific CD8+ and CD4+ T cell responses after vaccination has been reported.

Some clones are missing from TCRdb's copy, which holds only in-frame ones; the method was immunoSEQ multiplex PCR. This sample carries about 350,000 clones, about 90% of them seen once, and the ten largest clones take 3.9%. Of note for this clone: Its target is unknown.

The germline CDR1 and CDR2 sequences are SGHNT and YYREEE (reference sequence). The V end was cut by 3 bases, the J end by 5 bases, with 12 bases between. CDR3 length: 13 amino acids. The sequencing used peripheral blood, collected after recovery from COVID-19. The TCR was taken from a human donor who had recovered from COVID-19. V usage is TRBV5-4 and J usage is TRBJ2-7, with D perhaps TRBD1 or TRBD2 (5 bases each). Here the CDR3 reads CASSWGPPNEQYF. Here the CDR3 DNA reads TGTGCCAGCAGCTGGGGACCTCCAAACGAGCAGTACTTC.